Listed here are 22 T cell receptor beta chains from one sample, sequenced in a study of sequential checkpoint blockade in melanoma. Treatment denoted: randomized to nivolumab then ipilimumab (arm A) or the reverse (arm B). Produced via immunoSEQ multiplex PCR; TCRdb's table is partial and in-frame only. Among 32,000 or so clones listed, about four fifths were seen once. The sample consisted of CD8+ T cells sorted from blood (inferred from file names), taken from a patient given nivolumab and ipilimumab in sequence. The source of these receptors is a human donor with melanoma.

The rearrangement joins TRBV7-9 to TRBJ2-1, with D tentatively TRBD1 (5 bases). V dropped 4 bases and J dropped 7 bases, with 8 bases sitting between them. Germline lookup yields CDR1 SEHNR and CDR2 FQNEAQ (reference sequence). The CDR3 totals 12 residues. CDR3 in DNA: TGTGCCAGCAGCTCTCAGGGTAATGAGCAGTTCTTC. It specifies CASSSQGNEQFF.

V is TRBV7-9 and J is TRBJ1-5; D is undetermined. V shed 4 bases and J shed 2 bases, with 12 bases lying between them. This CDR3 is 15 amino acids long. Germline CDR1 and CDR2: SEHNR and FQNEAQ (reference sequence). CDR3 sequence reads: CASSYSSNGNQPQHF. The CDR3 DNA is TGTGCCAGCAGCTACAGTTCAAATGGCAATCAGCCCCAGCATTTT.

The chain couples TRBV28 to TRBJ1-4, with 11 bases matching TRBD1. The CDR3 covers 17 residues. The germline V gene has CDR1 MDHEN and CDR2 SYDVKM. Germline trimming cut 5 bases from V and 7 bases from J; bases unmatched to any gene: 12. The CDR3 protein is CASSSPGQGVYFEKLFF. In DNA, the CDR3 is TGTGCCAGCAGTAGCCCGGGACAGGGGGTATATTTTGAAAAACTGTTTTTT. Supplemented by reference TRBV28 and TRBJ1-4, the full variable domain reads DVKVTQSSRYLVKRTGEKVFLECVQDMDHENMFWYRQDPGLGLRLIYFSYDVKMKEKGDIPEGYSVSREKKERFSLILESASTNQTSMYLCASSSPGQGVYFEKLFFGSGTQLSVL.

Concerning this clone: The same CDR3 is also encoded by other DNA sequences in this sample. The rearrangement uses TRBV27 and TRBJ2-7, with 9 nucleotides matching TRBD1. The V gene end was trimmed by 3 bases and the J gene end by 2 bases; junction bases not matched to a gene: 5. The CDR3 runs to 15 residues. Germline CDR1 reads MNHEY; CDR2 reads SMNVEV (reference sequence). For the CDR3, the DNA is TGTGCCAGCAGTTTCCTGGGACAGGGCACCTACGAGCAGTACTTC. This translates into CASSFLGQGTYEQYF.

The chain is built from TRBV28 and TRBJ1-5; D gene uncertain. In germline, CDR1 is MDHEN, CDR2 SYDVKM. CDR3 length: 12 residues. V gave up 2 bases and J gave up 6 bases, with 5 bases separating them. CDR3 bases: TGTGCCAGCAGTTTACTAATTCAGCCCCAGCATTTT. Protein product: CASSLLIQPQHF.

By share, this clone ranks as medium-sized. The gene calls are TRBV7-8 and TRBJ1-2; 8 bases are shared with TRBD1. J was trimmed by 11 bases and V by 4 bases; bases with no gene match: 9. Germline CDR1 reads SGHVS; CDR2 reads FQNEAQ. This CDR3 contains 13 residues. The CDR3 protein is CASSSGTGSLYTF. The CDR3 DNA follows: TGTGCCAGCAGCTCCGGGACAGGCAGCCTTTACACCTTC.

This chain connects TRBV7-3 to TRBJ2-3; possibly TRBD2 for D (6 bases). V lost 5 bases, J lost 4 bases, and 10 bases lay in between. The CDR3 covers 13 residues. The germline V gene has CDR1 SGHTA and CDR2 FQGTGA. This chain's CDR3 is CASSGGTPDTQYF. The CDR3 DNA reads TGTGCCAGCAGCGGCGGGACCCCAGATACGCAGTATTTT.

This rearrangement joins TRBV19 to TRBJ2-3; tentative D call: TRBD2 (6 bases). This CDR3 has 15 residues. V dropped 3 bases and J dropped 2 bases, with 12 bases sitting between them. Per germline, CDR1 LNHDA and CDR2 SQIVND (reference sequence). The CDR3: CASSMVGGFTDTQYF. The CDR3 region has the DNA TGTGCCAGTAGTATGGTTGGAGGGTTCACAGATACGCAGTATTTT.

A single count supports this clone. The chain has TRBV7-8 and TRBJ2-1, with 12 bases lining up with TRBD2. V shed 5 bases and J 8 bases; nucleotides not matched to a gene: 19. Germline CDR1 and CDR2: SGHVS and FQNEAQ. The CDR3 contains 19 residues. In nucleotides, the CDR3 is TGTGCCAGCAGCCCATCACTAGCGGGAGGCCCCTTCGACGGAGATGAGCAGTTCTTC. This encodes CASSPSLAGGPFDGDEQFF.

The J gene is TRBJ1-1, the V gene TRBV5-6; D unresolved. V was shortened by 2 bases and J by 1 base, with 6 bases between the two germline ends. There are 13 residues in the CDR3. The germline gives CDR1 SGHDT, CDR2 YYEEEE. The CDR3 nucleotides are TGTGCCAGCAGCTTCACTTGGAACACTGAAGCTTTCTTT. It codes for CASSFTWNTEAFF.

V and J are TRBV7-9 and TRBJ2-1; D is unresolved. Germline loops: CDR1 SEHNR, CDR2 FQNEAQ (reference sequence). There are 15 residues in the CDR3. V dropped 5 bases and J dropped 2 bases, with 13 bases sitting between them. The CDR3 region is CASSQTLGTYNEQFF. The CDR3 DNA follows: TGTGCCAGCAGCCAGACACTCGGAACCTACAATGAGCAGTTCTTC.

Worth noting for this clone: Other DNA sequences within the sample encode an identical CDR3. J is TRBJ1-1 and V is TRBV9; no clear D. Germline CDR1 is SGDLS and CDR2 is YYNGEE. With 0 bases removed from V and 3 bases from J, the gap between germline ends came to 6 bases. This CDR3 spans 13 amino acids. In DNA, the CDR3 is TGTGCCAGCAGCGTAGGGGGAGACACTGAAGCTTTCTTT. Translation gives CASSVGGDTEAFF.

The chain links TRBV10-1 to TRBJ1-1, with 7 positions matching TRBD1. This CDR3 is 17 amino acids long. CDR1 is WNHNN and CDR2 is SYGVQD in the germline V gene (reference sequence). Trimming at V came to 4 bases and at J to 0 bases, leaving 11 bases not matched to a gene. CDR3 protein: CASSGQPGQPLNTEAFF. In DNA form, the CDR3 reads TGCGCCAGCAGTGGCCAACCGGGACAGCCCTTGAACACTGAAGCTTTCTTT.

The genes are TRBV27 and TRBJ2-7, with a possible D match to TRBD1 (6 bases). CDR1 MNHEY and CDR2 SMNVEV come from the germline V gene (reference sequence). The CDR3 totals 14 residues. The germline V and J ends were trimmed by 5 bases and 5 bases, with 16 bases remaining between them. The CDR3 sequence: CASSIQGPTNEQYF. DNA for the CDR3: TGTGCCAGCAGTATACAGGGACCGACTAACGAGCAGTACTTC.

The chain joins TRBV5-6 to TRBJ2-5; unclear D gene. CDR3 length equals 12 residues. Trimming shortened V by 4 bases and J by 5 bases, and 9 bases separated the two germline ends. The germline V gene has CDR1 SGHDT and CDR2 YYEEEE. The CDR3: CASSPKRETQYF. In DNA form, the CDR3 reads TGTGCCAGCAGCCCTAAGAGGGAGACCCAGTACTTC. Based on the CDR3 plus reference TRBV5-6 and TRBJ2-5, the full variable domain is DAGVTQSPTHLIKTRGQQVTLRCSPKSGHDTVSWYQQALGQGPQFIFQYYEEEERQRGNFPDRFSGHQFPNYSSELNVNALLLGDSALYLCASSPKRETQYFGPGTRLLVL.

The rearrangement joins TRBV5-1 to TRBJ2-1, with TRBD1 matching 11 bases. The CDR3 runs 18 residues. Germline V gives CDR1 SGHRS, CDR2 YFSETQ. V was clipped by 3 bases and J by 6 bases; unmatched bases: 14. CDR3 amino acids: CASSYGVKGQGAVNEQFF. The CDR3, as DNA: TGCGCCAGCAGCTACGGAGTGAAAGGACAGGGGGCGGTCAATGAGCAGTTCTTC.

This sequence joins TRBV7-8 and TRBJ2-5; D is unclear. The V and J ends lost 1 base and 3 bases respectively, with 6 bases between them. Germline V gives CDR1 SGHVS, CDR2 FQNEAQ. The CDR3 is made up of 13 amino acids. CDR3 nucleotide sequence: TGTGCCAGCAGCTTAGACGGAGAAGAGACCCAGTACTTC. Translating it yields CASSLDGEETQYF.

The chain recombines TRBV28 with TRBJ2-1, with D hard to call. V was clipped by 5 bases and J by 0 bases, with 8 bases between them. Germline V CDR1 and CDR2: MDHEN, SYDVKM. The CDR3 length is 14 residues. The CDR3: CASSPAVSYNEQFF. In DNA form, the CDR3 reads TGTGCCAGCAGTCCCGCGGTCTCCTACAATGAGCAGTTCTTC.

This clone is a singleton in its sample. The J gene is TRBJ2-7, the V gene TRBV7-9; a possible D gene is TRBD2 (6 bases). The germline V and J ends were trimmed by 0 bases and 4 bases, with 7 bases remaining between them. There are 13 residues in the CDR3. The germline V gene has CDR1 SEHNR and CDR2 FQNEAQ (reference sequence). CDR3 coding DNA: TGTGCCAGCAGCTTAGCCGGGAGATACGAGCAGTACTTC. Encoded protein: CASSLAGRYEQYF.

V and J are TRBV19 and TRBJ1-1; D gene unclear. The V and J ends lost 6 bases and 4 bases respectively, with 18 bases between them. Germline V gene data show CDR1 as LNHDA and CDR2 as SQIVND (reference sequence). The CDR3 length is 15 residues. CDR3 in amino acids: CASRIRRIGGTEAFF. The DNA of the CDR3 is TGTGCCAGTAGGATCCGTAGGATCGGCGGCACTGAAGCTTTCTTT.

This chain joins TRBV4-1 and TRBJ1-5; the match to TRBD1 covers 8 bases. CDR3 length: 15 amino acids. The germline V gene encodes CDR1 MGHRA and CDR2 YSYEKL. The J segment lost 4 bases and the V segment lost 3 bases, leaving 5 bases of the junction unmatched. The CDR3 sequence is CASSHVDRGNQPQHF. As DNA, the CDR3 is TGCGCCAGCAGCCACGTTGACAGGGGAAATCAGCCCCAGCATTTT.

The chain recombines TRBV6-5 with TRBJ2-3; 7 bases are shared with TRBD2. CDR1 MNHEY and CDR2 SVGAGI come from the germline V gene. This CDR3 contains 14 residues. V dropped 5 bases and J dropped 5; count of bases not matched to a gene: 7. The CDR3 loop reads CASSPGVAGDTQYF. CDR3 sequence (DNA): TGTGCCAGCAGTCCCGGGGTAGCGGGAGATACGCAGTATTTT.